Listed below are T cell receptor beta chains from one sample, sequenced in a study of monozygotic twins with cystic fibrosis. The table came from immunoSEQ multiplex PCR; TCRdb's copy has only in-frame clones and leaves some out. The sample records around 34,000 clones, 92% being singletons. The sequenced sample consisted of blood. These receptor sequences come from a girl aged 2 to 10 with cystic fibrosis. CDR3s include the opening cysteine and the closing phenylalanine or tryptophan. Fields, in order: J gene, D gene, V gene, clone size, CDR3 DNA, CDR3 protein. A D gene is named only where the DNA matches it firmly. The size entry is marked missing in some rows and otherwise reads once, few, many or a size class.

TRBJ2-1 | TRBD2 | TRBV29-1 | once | TGCAGCGTTGTGGGAGATGCTAGCGGGAGTGGTGGGATCTCCTACAATGAGCAGTTCTTC | CSVVGDASGSGGISYNEQFF
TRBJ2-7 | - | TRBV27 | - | TGTGCCAGCAGAAAAGGGGAGGAGATCTACGAGCAGTACTTC | CASRKGEEIYEQYF
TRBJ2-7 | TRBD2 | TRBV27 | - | TGTGCCAGCAGTGGGGGGGGCTACGAGCAGTACTTC | CASSGGGYEQYF
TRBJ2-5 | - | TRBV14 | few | TGTGCCAGCAGCCAAGGGGCGGAGACCCAGTACTTC | CASSQGAETQYF
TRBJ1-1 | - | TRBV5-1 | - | TGCGCCAGCAGCTTGGACAGGGCGAACACTGAAGCTTTCTTT | CASSLDRANTEAFF
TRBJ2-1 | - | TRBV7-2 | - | TGTGCCAGCAGCTTATTGTATCGTCGTGAGCAGTTCTTC | CASSLLYRREQFF
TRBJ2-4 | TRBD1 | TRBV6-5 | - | TGTGCCACCCTTACTACAGGGGGTATTCAGTACTTC | CATLTTGGIQYF
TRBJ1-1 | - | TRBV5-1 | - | TGCGCCAGCAGCCTAAGCGAGTCGGGGGGCACTGAAGCTTTCTTT | CASSLSESGGTEAFF
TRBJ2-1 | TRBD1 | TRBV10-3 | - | TGTGCCATCAGTGATCCTGGACAGGCAGGGGACAATGAGCAGTTCTTC | CAISDPGQAGDNEQFF
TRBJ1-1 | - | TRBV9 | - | TGTGCCAGCAGCCCCCGGGGGGATAGAGAAGCTTTCTTT | CASSPRGDREAFF
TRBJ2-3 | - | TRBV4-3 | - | TGCGCCAGCAGCCGGGGAGGGGGGACTTACACAGATACGCAGTATTTT | CASSRGGGTYTDTQYF
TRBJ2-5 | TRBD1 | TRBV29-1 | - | TGCAGCGTTGAGACAGGGTACCAAGAGACCCAGTACTTC | CSVETGYQETQYF
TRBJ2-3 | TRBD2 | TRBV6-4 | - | TGTGCCAGCAGTGACTCGAACGGGGGGGTAGATACGCAGTATTTT | CASSDSNGGVDTQYF
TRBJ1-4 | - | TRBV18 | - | TGTGCCAGCTCACCCCGGACCGGGTATGAAAAACTGTTTTTT | CASSPRTGYEKLFF
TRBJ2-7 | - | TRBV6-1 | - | TGTGCCAGCAGTGACCGCGACGGGGGAGCCTACGAGCAGTACTTC | CASSDRDGGAYEQYF
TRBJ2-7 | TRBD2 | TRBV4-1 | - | TGCGCCAGCAGCCAAGACGGGTGGGCGGGGGTCTACGAGCAGTACTTC | CASSQDGWAGVYEQYF
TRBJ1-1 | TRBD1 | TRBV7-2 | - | TGTGCCAGCAGCTGGGGACAGGGGTTCACTGAAGCTTTCTTT | CASSWGQGFTEAFF
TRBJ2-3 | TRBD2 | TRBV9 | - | TGTGCCAGCAGCGTCCATAGCGGGGACTCCACAGATACGCAGTATTTT | CASSVHSGDSTDTQYF
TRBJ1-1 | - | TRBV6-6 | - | TGTGCCAGCAGGGCCGACAGGACGCCGAACACTGAAGCTTTCTTT | CASRADRTPNTEAFF
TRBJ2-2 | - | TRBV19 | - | TGTGCCAGTAGCAGTCCGGGCCACCACCTGATCGGGGAGCTGTTTTTT | CASSSPGHHLIGELFF
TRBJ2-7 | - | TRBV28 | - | TGTGCCAGCAGTTACGGCAGGAACCTCTACGAGCAGTACTTC | CASSYGRNLYEQYF
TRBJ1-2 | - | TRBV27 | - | TGTGCCAGCAGTCAAGGCGGACAACGCAACTATGGCTACACCTTC | CASSQGGQRNYGYTF
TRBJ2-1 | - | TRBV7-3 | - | TGTGCCAGCAGCTTAACAGGGGGGTACAATGAGCAGTTCTTC | CASSLTGGYNEQFF
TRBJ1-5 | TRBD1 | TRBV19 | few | TGTGCCAGTAGATTCACCGGGACAGACAATCAGCCCCAGCATTTT | CASRFTGTDNQPQHF
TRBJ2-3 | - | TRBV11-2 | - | TGTGCCAGCAGCTTGGGCGCTCCCACAGATACGCAGTATTTT | CASSLGAPTDTQYF
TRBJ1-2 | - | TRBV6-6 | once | TGTGCCAGCAGTTACTCCCCGGGGGCCGATGGCTACACCTTC | CASSYSPGADGYTF
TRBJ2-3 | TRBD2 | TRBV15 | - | TGTGCCACCAGCGGCTTTAGCGGGGTGAGCACAGATACGCAGTATTTT | CATSGFSGVSTDTQYF
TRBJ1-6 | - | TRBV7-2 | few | TGTGCCAGCAGCCCCGGAGGGGGGATGGATTCACCCCTCCACTTT | CASSPGGGMDSPLHF
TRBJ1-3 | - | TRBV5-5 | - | TGTGCCAGCAGCTCTTTGACCTTCTCTGGAAACACCATATATTTT | CASSSLTFSGNTIYF
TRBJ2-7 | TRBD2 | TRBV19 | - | TGTGCCAGTAGCCGAACTAGCGGGAGGGCCAGCAACGAGCAGTACTTC | CASSRTSGRASNEQYF
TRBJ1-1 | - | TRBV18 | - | TGTGCCAGCTCACCAAAAACCCGGTATGAAGCTTTCTTT | CASSPKTRYEAFF
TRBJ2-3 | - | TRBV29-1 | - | TGCAGCGTTGAAGGGGCCGCAAAGGGCACAGATACGCAGTATTTT | CSVEGAAKGTDTQYF
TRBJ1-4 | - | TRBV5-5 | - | TGTGCCAGCAGCTTGGACCGCCTGGCAGAAAAACTGTTTTTT | CASSLDRLAEKLFF
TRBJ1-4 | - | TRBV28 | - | TGTGCCAGCAGTCCCCAGACGGGCGTAGAGGGAAAACTGTTTTTT | CASSPQTGVEGKLFF
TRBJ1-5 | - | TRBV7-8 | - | TGTGCCAGCAGCTCCCATAGGGGAAATTTGGGCAATCAGCCCCAGCATTTT | CASSSHRGNLGNQPQHF
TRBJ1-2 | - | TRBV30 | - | TGTGCCTGGAATCGAGGGGTAGGGGACACCTATGGCTACACCTTC | CAWNRGVGDTYGYTF
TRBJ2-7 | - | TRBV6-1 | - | TGTGCCAGCAGTGATCCTAGGGGGGGGCAATCCTACGAGCAGTACTTC | CASSDPRGGQSYEQYF
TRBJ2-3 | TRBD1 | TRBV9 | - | TGTGCCAGCAGCGACCAAATCGGGACAGGGGATACAGATACGCAGTATTTT | CASSDQIGTGDTDTQYF
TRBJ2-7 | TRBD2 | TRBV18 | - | TGTGCCAGCTCCCCCGGGACTAGCGGATTCTACGAGCAGTACTTC | CASSPGTSGFYEQYF
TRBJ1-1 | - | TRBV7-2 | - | TGTGCCAGCAGCTACCCAAACACTGAAGCTTTCTTT | CASSYPNTEAFF
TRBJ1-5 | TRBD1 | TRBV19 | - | TGTGCCAGTAGTCCCGCCGACAGGGACGGTTATCAGCCCCAGCATTTT | CASSPADRDGYQPQHF
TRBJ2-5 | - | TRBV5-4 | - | TGTGCCAGCAGTCCTTCGGGGTTGAGGGAGGTTTCGACCCAGTACTTC | CASSPSGLREVSTQYF
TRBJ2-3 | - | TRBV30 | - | TGTGCCTGGAGTGCCCCTAGGGGAAGTACAGATACGCAGTATTTT | CAWSAPRGSTDTQYF
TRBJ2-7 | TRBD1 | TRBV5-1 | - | TGCGCCAGCAGCTCGGGACAGGGTACCGAGCAGTACTTC | CASSSGQGTEQYF
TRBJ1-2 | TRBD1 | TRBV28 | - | TGTGCCAGCAGTTTAAACAGGGGTGATGGCTACACCTTC | CASSLNRGDGYTF
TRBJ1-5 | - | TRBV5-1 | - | TGCGCCAGCAGGGCTGACAGTAGCAATCAGCCCCAGCATTTT | CASRADSSNQPQHF
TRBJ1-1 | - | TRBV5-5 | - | TGTGCCAGCGCCAGCAGTATAACTCAAGAATTGAACACTGAAGCTTTCTTT | CASASSITQELNTEAFF